This is a list of T cell receptor beta chains from one sample in a study of Ad26.COV2.S vaccination and SARS-CoV-2 variants. Measured with immunoSEQ multiplex PCR; TCRdb has only the in-frame clones, and not every one. The sample has 350,000 to 600,000 clones, about 88% seen once. The material sequenced was peripheral blood, taken in a trial of Ad26.COV2.S vaccine versus placebo. These receptors were obtained from a person aged 18-65 years who received the Ad26.COV2.S COVID-19 vaccine or a placebo. Each CDR3 is given without its conserved first and last residue.

>TRBJ2-1|TRBV12-3/TRBV12-4
ASTTAPPMF
>TRBJ1-2|TRBV15
ATSRSGWDRRYAD
>TRBJ1-2|TRBV5-1
ASSLARGVSYGYT
>TRBJ1-3|TRBV6-2/TRBV6-3
ASSYSGTGDRGNTIY
>TRBJ1-1|TRBV7-3
ASRMGDRVGTEAF
>TRBJ1-2|TRBV6-5
ASSYSITGQGYGYT
>TRBJ1-2|TRBV5-1
ASRRQEANYGYT
>TRBJ1-1|TRBV3-1/TRBV3-2
ASSQSSGDTEAF
>TRBJ2-7|TRBV6-6
ASTHSGRDY
>TRBJ1-1|TRBV15
ATSVGPMNTEAF
>TRBJ2-2|TRBV30
AWSGLAGYAGELF
>TRBJ2-3|TRBV2
ASTPTGVAGGVTDTQY
>TRBJ1-1|TRBV7-9
ASSLAGGWGGTEAF
>TRBJ2-1|TRBV24-1
ATMGRFRVPKF
>TRBJ1-1|TRBV27
AVISGTAMNTEAF
>TRBJ2-5|TRBV23-1
ASSWTIQVQETQY
>TRBJ2-1|TRBV11-2
ATSWGNSSYNEQF
>TRBJ2-2|TRBV4-3
ASSREVGELF
>TRBJ1-4|TRBV19
ASTRTGNEKLF
>TRBJ2-7|TRBV6-2/TRBV6-3
ASSYDHYEQY
>TRBJ2-7|TRBV7-2
ASSSAHSSKQY
>TRBJ2-7|TRBV27
ASSPDRLAGGGQY
>TRBJ2-1|TRBV9
ASAKGAVEQF
>TRBJ1-6|TRBV6-1
ASSVDTRSSYNSPLH
>TRBJ2-7|TRBV7-9
ASSSHESWRGPYEQY
>TRBJ1-1|TRBV15
ATSRWSHANTEAF
>TRBJ2-5|TRBV2
ASSEVGSTSQETQY
>TRBJ1-1|TRBV7-3
ASSLQGNTEAF
>TRBJ1-1|TRBV29-1
SGGTARGTEAF